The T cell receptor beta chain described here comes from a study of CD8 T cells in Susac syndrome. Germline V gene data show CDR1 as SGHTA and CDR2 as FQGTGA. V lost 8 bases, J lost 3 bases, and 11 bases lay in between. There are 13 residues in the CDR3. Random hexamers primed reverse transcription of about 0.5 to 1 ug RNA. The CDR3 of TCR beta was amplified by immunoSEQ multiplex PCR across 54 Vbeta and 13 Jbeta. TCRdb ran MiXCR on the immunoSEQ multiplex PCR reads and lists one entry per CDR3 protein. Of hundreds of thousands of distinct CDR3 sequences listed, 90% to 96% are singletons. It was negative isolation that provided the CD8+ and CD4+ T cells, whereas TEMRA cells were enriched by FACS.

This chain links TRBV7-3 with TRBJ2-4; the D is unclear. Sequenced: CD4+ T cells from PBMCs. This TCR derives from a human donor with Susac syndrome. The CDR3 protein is CASSSADKNIQYF. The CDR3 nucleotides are TGTGCCAGCTCCTCGGCAGACAAAAACATTCAGTACTTC.